This TCR beta chain was captured by sequencing in a study of tumor and adjacent non-tumor tissue in lung cancer. Study-wide results and limits: Normal lung showed higher cumulative top 100 clone frequency than tumor. Tumor TCR diversity, when higher, was linked to shorter survival.

Relative to its sample, this clonotype is medium-sized. Antigen unknown. The ends lost 1 base at V and 3 bases at J; junction bases unmatched: 6. In germline, CDR1 is DFQATT, CDR2 SNEGSKA (reference sequence). This CDR3 is built from 14 residues. RNA was extracted from bulk tissue without any cell sorting. The library came from three nested PCR rounds adapted from ARM-PCR protocols. TCRdb re-called the multiplex PCR reads with MiXCR, one entry per CDR3 protein. The data show approximately 120,000 distinct CDR3 sequences, with 66% seen just once and around 13% held by the top ten. Material: lung tumor tissue. This TCR was recovered from a man between 25 and 39 years old with non-small cell lung cancer. This sequence joins TRBV20-1 and TRBJ2-7, with 7 bases lining up with TRBD1. The CDR3 spells CSARASGQVYEQYF. The CDR3 nucleotides are TGCAGTGCTAGAGCTTCCGGACAGGTCTACGAGCAGTACTTC.